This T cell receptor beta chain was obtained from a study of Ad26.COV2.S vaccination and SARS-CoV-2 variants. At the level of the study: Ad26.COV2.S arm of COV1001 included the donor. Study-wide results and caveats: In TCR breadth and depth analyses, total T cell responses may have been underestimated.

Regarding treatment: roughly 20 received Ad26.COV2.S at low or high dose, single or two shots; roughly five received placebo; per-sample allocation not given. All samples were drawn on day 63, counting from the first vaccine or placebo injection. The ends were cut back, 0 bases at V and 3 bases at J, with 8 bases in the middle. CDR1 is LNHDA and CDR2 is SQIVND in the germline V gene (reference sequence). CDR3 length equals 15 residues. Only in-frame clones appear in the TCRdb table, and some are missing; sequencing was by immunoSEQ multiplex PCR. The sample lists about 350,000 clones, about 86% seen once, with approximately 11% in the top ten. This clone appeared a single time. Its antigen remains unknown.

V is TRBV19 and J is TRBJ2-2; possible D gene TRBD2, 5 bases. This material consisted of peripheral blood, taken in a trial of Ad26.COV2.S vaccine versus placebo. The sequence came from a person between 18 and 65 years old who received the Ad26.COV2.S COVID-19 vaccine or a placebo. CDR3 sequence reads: CASSIDARDTGELFF. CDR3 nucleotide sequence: TGTGCCAGTAGTATAGATGCGAGGGACACCGGGGAGCTGTTTTTT.